This TCR beta chain emerged from a study of T-cell reconstitution after alpha-beta-depleted transplantation in children. This CDR3 comprises 15 residues. Germline V CDR1 and CDR2: ENHRY, SYGVKD. V dropped 8 bases and J dropped 0 bases, with 15 bases sitting between them. Molecular barcoding with unique molecular identifiers was used for the TCRbeta library. TCRdb recomputed calls from the PCR reads with MiXCR, one row per CDR3 protein. The data contain hundreds of thousands of distinct CDR3 sequences, under 15% of them seen just once; the ten biggest clones take up over 2%. The sample here was PBMCs, mostly from graft donor cells, taken 360 days after TCRalphabeta/CD19-depleted stem cell transplant. The sequence was collected from a male patient between 5 and 17 years old who had a stem cell transplant for acute myeloid leukemia, so the T cells may come from the graft donor. This chain connects TRBV10-3 to TRBJ2-3, with D perhaps given as TRBD1 or TRBD2 (5 bases each). CDR3 in DNA: TGTGCCATCCACCCCGTGGGGGAAAGCACAGATACGCAGTATTTT. It is translated as CAIHPVGESTDTQYF.